This T cell receptor beta chain is from a study of blood T cell repertoires in COVID-19. Across the study: PBMCs, B-cell-depleted T cells, or T cells provided the cDNA or gDNA that made up the material.

With 10 bases clipped from V and 0 bases from J, the junction kept 7 bases outside the gene matches. Germline V CDR1 and CDR2: ENHRY, SYGVKD. CDR3 length: 15 residues. As handled by the study authors: From reference gene primer amplification, estimates of nucleated cell counts were derived. Sequencing used immunoSEQ multiplex PCR; TCRdb keeps in-frame clones, though not all of them. V, J and clone size derive from that table, while D and trimming were established from the DNA sequence. The table shows 250,000 or so clones, with almost 90% occurring only once. Sequenced material: peripheral blood. This receptor was identified in a woman aged 60-75 years with acute or convalescent COVID-19. The V and J genes are TRBV10-3 and TRBJ2-5; 11 nucleotides match TRBD1. The CDR3 is CATDRGQGDQETQYF. The CDR3 DNA is TGTGCCACGGACAGGGGGCAGGGGGACCAAGAGACCCAGTACTTC.